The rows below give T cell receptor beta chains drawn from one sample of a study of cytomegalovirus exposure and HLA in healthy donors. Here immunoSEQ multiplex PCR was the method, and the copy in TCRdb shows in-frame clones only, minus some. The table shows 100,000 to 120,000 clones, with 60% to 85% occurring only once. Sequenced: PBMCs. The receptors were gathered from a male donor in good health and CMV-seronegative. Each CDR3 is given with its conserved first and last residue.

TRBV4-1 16 CASSQLGLAVKNIQYF
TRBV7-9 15 CASSRPALGGDEQYF
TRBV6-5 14 CASSPRENTGELFF
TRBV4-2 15 CASSQGTSGRETQYF
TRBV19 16 CASSPRDSGPNQPQHF
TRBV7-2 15 CASRAYPSGTYEQYF
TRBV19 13 CASSNIGGYEQYF
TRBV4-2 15 CASSSSGQGLTGYTF
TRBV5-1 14 CASREQGANEKLFF
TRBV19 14 CASKLTGEIRGYTF
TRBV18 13 CASSRSDTSQAFF
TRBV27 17 CASSFYPGGSGTNEQYF
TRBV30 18 CAWSKLAGGSIVTDTQYF
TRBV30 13 CAWSFTGPREQYF
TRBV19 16 CASSSNRDRSNQPQHF
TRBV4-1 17 CASSQTFTGVSTDTQYF
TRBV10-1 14 CASAPGTENSPLHF
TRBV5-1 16 CASSFHGQGTQETQYF
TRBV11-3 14 CASSSGTLSYEQYF
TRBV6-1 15 CASSDMTVTGNTIYF
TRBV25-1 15 CASSEFSGSGNEQFF
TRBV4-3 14 CASSQQRENNEQFF
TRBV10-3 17 CAISETSGSGAKNIQYF
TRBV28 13 CAEGVSGANVLTF
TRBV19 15 CASTLAGEGNTEAFF
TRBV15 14 CASRDFYSAGELFF
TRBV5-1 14 CASSADRGNTEAFF
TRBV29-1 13 CSGGDRVNTEAFF
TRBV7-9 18 CASRALRGLAEYNEKLFF
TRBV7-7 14 CASSPETGSGEQFF
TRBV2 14 CASSDLGGNYEQYF
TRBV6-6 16 CASSHSGGAGSMGYTF
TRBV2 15 CASSFDRGTNEKLFF